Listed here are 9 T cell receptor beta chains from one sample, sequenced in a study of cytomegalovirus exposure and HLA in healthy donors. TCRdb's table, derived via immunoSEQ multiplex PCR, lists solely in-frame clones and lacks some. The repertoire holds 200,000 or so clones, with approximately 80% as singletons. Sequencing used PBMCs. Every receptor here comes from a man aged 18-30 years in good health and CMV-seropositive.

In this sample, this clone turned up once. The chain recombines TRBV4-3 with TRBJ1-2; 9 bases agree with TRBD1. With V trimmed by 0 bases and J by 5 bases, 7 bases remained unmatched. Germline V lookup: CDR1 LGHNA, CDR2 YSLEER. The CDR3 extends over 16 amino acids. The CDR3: CASSQERHGTGYGYTF. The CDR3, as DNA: TGCGCCAGCAGCCAAGAGCGACACGGGACAGGGTATGGCTACACCTTC.

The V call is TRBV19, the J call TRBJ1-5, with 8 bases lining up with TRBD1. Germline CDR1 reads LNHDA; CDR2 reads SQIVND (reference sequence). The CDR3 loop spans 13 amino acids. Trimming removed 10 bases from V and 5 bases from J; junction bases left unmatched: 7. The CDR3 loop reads CATGQGAYQPQHF. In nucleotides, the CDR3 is TGTGCCACCGGTCAGGGGGCCTATCAGCCCCAGCATTTT.

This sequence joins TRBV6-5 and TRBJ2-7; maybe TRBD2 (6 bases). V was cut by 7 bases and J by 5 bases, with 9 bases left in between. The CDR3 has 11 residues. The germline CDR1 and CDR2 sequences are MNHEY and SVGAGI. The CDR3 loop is CASTPGDEQYF. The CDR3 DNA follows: TGTGCCAGCACCCCGGGGGACGAGCAGTACTTC.

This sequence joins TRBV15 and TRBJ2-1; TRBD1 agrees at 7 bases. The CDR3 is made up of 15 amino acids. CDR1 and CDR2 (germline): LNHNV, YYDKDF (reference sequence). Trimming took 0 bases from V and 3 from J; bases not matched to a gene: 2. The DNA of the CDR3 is TGTGCCACCAGCAGAGACAGGGGGAACTACAATGAGCAGTTCTTC. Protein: CATSRDRGNYNEQFF.

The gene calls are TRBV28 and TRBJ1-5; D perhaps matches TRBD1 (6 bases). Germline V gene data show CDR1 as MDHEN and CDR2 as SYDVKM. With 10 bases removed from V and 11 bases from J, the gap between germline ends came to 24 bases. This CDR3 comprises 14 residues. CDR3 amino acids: CATEVKTGPAAQHF. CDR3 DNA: TGTGCCACAGAGGTAAAGACAGGTCCGGCGGCCCAGCATTTT.

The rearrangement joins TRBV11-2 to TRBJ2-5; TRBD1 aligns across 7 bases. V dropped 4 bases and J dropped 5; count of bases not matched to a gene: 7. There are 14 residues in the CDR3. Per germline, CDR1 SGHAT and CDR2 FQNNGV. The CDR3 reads CASSSTGARETQYF. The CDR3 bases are TGTGCCAGCAGCTCTACAGGGGCGAGGGAGACCCAGTACTTC.

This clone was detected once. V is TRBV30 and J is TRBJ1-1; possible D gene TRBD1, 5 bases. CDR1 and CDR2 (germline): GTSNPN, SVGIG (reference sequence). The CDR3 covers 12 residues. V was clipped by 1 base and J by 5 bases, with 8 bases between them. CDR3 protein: CAWSDRTTEAFF. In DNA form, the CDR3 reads TGTGCCTGGAGTGACAGGACGACTGAAGCTTTCTTT.

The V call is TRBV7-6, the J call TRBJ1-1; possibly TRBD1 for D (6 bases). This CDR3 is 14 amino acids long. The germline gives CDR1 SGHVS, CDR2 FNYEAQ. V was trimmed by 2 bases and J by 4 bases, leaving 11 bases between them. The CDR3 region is CASSLQQGATEAFF. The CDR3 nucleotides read TGTGCCAGCAGCTTACAACAGGGAGCCACTGAAGCTTTCTTT.

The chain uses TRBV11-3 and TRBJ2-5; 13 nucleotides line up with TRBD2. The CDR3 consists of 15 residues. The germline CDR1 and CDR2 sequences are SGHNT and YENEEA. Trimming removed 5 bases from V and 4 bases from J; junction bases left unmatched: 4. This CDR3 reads CASSQLAGGGETQYF. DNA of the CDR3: TGTGCCAGCAGCCAACTAGCGGGAGGGGGAGAGACCCAGTACTTC.